This T cell receptor (beta chain) originates from a study of regulatory T cells in long-lasting Graves disease. Whole-study findings and limits: More public clonotypes were shared by persistent patients (under 3,000) than by new patients (around 990).

Germline loops: CDR1 MNHEY, CDR2 SVGEGT. The germline V and J ends were trimmed by 0 bases and 1 base, with 9 bases remaining between them. The CDR3 length is 15 residues. Libraries of TCR beta came from iRepertoire HTBI primers plus Arm-PCR of CDR3 regions. In the original workflow: The study identified roughly 59 TRBV and approximately 15 TRBJ segments across samples. Each CDR3 protein gets one entry after TCRdb re-called the multiplex PCR reads with MiXCR. In this record, the V and J calls reflect TCRdb's handling and not the investigators' own analysis. The sample shows fewer than 550,000 distinct CDR3 sequences, about 22% of them seen only once. Time point meaning: persistent/refractory GD, antithyroid drugs over 5 years with positive TRAb. The authors made the TCR library using RNA they extracted from PBMCs. EDTA tubes were used for drawing 8.5 to 9 milliliters of peripheral blood. This clonotype has at least ten counts. Antigen specificity is unknown.

This clonotype originated in a female donor with Graves disease. The sample consisted of peripheral blood mononuclear cells (PBMCs), taken when the disease was refractory, from a patient treated with antithyroid drugs. The rearrangement links TRBV6-2 or TRBV6-3 to TRBJ2-5; D not resolved. The DNA for the CDR3 is TGTGCCAGCAGTTACTCGCCAGCGACCCAAGAGACCCAGTACTTC. Protein product: CASSYSPATQETQYF.